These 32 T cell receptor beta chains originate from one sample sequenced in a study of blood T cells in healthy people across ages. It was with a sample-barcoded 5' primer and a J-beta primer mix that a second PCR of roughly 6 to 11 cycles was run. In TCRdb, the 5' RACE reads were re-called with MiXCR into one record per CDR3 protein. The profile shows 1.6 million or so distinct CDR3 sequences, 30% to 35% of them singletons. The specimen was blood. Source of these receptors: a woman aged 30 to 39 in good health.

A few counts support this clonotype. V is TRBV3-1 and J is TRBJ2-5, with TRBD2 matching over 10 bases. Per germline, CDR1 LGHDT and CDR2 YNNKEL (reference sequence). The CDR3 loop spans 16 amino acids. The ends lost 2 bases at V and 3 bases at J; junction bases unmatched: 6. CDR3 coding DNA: TGTGCCAGCAGCCAACAAGCGGGGGGGCCGAAAGAGACCCAGTACTTC. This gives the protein CASSQQAGGPKETQYF.

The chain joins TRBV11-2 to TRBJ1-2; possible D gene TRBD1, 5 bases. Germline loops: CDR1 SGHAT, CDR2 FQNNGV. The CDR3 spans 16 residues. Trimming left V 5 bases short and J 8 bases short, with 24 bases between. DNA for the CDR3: TGTGCCAGCAGCCCCGGGGTGGGATCGCGCCAGGGCGGCTACACCTTC. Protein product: CASSPGVGSRQGGYTF.

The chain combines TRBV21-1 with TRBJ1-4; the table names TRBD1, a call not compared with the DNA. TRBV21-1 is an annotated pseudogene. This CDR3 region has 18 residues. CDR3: CASSKALLWRDSSEKLFF. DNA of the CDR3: TGTGCCAGCAGCAAAGCGCTTTTGTGGAGAGACAGCAGTGAAAAACTGTTTTTT.

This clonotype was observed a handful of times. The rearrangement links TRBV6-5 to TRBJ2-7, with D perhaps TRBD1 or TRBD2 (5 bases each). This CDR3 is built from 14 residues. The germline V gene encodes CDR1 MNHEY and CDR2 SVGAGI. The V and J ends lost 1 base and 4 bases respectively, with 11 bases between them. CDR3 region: CASSYLWGSYEQYF. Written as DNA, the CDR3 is TGTGCCAGCAGTTACTTATGGGGGTCGTACGAGCAGTACTTC.

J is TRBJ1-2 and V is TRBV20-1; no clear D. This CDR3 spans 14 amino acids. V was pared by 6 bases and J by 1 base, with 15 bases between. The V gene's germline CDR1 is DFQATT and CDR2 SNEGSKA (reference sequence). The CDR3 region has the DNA TGCAGTGCCCCGGCGGGCTCCCTTAACTATGGCTACACCTTC. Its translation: CSAPAGSLNYGYTF.

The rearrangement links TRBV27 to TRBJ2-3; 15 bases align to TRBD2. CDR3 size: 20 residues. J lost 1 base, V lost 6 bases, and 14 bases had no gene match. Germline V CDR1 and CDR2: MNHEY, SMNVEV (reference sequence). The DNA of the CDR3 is TGTGCCAGCAGGTCCGGGGGGGGACTAGCGGGAGGAGTCGGCACAGATACGCAGTATTTT. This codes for CASRSGGGLAGGVGTDTQYF.

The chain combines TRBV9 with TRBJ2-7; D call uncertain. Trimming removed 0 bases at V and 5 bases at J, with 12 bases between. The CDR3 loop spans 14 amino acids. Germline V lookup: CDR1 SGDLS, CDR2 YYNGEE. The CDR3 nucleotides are TGTGCCAGCAGCGTAGGAGAAGTCCGTGACGAGCAGTACTTC. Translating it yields CASSVGEVRDEQYF.

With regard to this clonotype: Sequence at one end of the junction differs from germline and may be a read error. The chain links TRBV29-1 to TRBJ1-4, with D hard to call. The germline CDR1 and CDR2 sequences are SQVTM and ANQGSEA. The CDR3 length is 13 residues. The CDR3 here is CSVVGSANEKPFF. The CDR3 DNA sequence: TGCAGCGTTGTGGGATCTGCTAATGAAAAACCGTTTTTT.

The CDR3 here is CASSQRTPGRTSDGYTF. CDR3 nucleotide sequence: TGTGCCAGCAGCCAACGTACGCCGGGACGGACCTCGGATGGCTACACCTTC. The rearrangement links TRBV3-1 to TRBJ1-2; a possible D gene is TRBD1 (5 bases). This CDR3 contains 17 residues. The V gene lost 2 bases and the J gene lost 6 bases, with 22 bases spanning the gap. Germline CDR1 reads LGHDT; CDR2 reads YNNKEL (reference sequence). The full variable domain, its missing parts supplied by reference TRBV3-1 and TRBJ1-2, is DTAVSQTPKYLVTQMGNDKSIKCEQNLGHDTMYWYKQDSKKFLKIMFSYNNKELIINETVPNRFSPKSPDKAHLNLHINSLELGDSAVYFCASSQRTPGRTSDGYTFGSGTRLTVV.

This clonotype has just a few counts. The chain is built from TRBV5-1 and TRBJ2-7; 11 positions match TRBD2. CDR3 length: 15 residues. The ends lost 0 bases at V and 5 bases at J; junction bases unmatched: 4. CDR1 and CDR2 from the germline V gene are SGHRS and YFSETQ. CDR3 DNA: TGCGCCAGCAGCTTGGGCGATAGCGGGAGGGACGAGCAGTACTTC. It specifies CASSLGDSGRDEQYF.

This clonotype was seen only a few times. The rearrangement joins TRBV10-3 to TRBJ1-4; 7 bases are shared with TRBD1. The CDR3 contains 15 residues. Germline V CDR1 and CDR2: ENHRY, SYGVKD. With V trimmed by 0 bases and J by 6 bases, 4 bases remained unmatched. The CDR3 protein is CAISESQGLDEKLFF. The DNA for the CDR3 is TGTGCCATCAGTGAGTCACAGGGGCTGGATGAAAAACTGTTTTTT.

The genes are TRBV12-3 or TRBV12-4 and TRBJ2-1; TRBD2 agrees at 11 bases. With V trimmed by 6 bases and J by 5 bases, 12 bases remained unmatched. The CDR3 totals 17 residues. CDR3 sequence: CASSPSTSGAVHNEQFF. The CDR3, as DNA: TGTGCCAGCAGCCCTTCGACTAGCGGGGCGGTTCACAATGAGCAGTTCTTC.

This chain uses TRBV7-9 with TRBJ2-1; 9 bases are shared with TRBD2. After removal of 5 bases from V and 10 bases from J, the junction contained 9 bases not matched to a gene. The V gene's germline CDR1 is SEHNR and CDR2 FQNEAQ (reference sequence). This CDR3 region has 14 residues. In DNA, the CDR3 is TGTGCCAGCAGCGTTGGCGGGGGGGTGACGGAGCAGTTCTTC. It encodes CASSVGGGVTEQFF.

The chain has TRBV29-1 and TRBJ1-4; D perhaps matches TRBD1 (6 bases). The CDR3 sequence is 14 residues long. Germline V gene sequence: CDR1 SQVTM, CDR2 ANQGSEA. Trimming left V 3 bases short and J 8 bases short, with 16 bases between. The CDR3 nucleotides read TGCAGCGTTGAGTTACACCCCCAGGGGGAAAAACTGTTTTTT. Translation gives CSVELHPQGEKLFF.

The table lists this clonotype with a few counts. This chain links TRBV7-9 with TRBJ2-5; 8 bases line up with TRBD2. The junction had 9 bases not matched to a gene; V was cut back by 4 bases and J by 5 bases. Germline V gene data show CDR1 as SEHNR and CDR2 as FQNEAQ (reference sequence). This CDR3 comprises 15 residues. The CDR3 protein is CASSSGGREVETQYF. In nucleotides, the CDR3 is TGTGCCAGCAGCTCGGGGGGGCGGGAGGTTGAGACCCAGTACTTC.

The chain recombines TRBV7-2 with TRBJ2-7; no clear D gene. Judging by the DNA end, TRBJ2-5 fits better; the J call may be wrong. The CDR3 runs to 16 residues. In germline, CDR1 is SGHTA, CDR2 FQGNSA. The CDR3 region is CTSSLSTLRPPETQYF. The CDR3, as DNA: TGTACCAGCAGCTTAAGTACCCTCCGACCCCCTGAGACCCAGTACTTC.

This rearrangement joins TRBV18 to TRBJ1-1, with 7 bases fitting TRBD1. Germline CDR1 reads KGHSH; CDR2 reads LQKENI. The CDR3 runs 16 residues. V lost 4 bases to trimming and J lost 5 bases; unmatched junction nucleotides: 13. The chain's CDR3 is CASSQPVGQWETEAFF. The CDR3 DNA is TGTGCCAGCTCACAGCCAGTGGGACAGTGGGAAACTGAAGCTTTCTTT.

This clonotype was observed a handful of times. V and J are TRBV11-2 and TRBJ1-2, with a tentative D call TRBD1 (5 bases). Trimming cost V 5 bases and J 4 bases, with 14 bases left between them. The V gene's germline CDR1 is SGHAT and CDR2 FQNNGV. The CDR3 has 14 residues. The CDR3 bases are TGTGCCAGCAGCCGACCGGCGCAGGGCTATGGCTACACCTTC. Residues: CASSRPAQGYGYTF.

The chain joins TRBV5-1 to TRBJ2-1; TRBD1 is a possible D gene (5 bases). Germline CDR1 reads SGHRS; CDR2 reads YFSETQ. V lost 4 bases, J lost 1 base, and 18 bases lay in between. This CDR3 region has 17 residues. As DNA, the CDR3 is TGCGCCAGCAGCCCGGACGTATCACCAGGGTCCTACAATGAGCAGTTCTTC. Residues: CASSPDVSPGSYNEQFF.

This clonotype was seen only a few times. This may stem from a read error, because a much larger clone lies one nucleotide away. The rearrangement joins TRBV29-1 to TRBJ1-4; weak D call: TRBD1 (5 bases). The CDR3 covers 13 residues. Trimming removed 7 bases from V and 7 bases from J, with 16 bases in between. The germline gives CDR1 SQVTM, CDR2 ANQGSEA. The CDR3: CSEGTAKVEKLFF. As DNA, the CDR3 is TGCAGCGAGGGGACGGCCAAGGTTGAAAAACTGTTTTTT.

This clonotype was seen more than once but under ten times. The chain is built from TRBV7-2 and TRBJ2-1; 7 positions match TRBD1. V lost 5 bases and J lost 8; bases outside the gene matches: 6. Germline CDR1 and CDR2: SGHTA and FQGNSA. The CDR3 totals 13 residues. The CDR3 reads CASSLDRVHEQFF. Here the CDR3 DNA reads TGTGCCAGCAGCCTTGACAGGGTCCATGAGCAGTTCTTC.

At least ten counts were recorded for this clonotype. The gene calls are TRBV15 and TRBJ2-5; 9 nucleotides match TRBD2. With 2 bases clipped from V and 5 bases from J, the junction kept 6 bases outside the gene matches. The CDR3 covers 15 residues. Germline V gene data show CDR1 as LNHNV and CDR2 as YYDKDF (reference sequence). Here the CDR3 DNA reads TGTGCCACCAGCAGATCACCTAGCGGGGCGGAGACCCAGTACTTC. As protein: CATSRSPSGAETQYF. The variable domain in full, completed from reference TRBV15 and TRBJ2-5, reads DAMVIQNPRYQVTQFGKPVTLSCSQTLNHNVMYWYQQKSSQAPKLLFHYYDKDFNNEADTPDNFQSRRPNTSFCFLDIRSPGLGDTAMYLCATSRSPSGAETQYFGPGTRLLVL.

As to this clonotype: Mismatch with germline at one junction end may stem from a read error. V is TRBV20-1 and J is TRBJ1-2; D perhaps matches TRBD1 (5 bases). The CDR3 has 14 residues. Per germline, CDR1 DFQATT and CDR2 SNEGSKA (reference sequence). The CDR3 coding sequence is TGCAGTGCGAGAGTGGGAGGGAGGGGCCATGGCTACACCTTC. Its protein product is CSARVGGRGHGYTF.

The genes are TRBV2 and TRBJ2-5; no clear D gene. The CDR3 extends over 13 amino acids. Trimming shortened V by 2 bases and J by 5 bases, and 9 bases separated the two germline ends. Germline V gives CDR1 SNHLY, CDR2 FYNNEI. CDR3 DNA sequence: TGTGCCAGCAGTGAATACCTGGAGGAGACCCAGTACTTC. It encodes CASSEYLEETQYF.

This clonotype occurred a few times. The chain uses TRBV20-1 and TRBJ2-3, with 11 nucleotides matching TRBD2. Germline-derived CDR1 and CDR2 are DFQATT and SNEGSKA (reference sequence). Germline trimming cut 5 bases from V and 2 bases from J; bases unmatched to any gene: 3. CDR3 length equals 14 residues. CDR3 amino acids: CSAGGLADTDTQYF. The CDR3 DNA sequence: TGCAGTGCTGGGGGACTAGCGGACACAGATACGCAGTATTTT.

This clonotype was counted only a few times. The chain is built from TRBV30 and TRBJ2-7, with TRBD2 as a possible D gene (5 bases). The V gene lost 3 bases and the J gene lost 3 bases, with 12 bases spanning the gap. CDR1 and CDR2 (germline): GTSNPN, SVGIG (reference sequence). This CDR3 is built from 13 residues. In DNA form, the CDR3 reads TGTGCCTGGAGCAAGGGAGAAGTCTACGAGCAGTACTTC. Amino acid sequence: CAWSKGEVYEQYF.

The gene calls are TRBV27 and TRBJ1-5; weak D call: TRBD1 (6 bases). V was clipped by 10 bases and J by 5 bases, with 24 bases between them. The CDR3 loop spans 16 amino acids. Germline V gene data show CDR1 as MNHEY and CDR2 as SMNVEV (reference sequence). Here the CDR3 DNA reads TGTGCCAACGTGCGGGACACTCAAACGGGGTATCAGCCCCAGCATTTT. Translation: CANVRDTQTGYQPQHF.

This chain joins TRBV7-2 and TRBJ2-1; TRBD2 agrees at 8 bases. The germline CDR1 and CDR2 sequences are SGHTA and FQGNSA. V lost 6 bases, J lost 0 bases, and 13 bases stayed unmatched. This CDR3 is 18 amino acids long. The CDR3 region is CASRRGSGGSLSYNEQFF. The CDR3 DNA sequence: TGTGCCAGCAGACGGGGGAGCGGGGGCTCCCTCTCCTACAATGAGCAGTTCTTC.

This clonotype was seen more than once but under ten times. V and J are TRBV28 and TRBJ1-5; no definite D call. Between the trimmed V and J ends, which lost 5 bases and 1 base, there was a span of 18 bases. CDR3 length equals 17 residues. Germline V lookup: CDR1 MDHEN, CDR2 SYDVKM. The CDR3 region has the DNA TGTGCCAGCAGTCCCCCTCGTCGATTCAGGAGCAATCAGCCCCAGCATTTT. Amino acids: CASSPPRRFRSNQPQHF.

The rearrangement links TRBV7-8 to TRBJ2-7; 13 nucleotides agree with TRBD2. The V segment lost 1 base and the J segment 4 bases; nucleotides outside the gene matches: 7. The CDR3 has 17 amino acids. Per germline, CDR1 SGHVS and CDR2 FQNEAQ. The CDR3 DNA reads TGTGCCAGCAGCTTAGTAGGGGGGACTAGCGGGAATTACGAGCAGTACTTC. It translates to CASSLVGGTSGNYEQYF. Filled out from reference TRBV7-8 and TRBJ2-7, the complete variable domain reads GAGVSQSPRYKVAKRGQDVALRCDPISGHVSLFWYQQALGQGPEFLTYFQNEAQLDKSGLPSDRFFAERPEGSVSTLKIQRTQQEDSAVYLCASSLVGGTSGNYEQYFGPGTRLTVT.

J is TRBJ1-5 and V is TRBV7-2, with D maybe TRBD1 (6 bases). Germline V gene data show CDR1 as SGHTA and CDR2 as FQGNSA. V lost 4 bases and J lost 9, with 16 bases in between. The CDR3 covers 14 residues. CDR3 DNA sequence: TGTGCCAGCAGCTCGTCCCGGGACATTCCGCCCCAGCATTTT. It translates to CASSSSRDIPPQHF. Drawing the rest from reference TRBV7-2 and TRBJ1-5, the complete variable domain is GAGVSQSPSNKVTEKGKDVELRCDPISGHTALYWYRQSLGQGLEFLIYFQGNSAPDKSGLPSDRFSAERTGGSVSTLTIQRTQQEDSAVYLCASSSSRDIPPQHFGDGTRLSIL.

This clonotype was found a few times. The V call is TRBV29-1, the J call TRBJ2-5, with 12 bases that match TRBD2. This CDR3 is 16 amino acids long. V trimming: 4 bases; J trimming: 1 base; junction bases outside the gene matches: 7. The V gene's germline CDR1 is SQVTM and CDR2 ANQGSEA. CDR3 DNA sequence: TGCAGCGTTGGCGGACTAGCGGGAAAAATCCAAGAGACCCAGTACTTC. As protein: CSVGGLAGKIQETQYF.